This paragraph covers one TCR beta chain sequence. Its antigen is not identified. The entry originates in a study of shared clonotypes between healthy human individuals. Study-wide results and limits: The expectation was that sequencing depth would affect clonotype sharing among donors.

Profiling relied on immunoSEQ multiplex PCR, and the TCRdb table lists in-frame clones only, not all of them. The sample lists under 85,000 clones; about 63% were seen once. Germline loops: CDR1 MNHNY, CDR2 SVGAGI (reference sequence). V lost 6 bases, J lost 3 bases, and 15 bases lay in between. This CDR3 region has 15 residues. The gene calls are TRBV6-6 and TRBJ1-5; D uncertain. The sequence came from a man aged 25-45 years in good health. Sequences were obtained from memory CD8+ T cells sorted from blood. The subset was: CD45RO+ cells pooled with CCR7-negative TemRA cells. The CDR3 region is CASSDPTALNQPQHF. The CDR3 DNA sequence: TGTGCCAGCAGCGACCCCACAGCACTCAATCAGCCCCAGCATTTT.